One and the same sample provided the 24 T cell receptor beta chains below, sequenced in a study of regulatory T cells in long-lasting Graves disease. Time point here: newly diagnosed GD, antithyroid drugs for less than 3 months. The authors made the TCR library using RNA they extracted from PBMCs. Assembly of TCR beta libraries relied on iRepertoire HTBI primers together with Arm-PCR of CDR3 regions. TCRdb processed the multiplex PCR reads anew with MiXCR; each CDR3 protein has one entry. The repertoire holds around 500,000 distinct CDR3 sequences, about 16% seen once, with roughly 25% in the top ten. Separately, the same data were catalogued under a study of T cells in Graves' hyperthyroidism and ophthalmopathy.

The material sequenced was peripheral blood mononuclear cells (PBMCs), taken at new diagnosis, from a patient treated with antithyroid drugs. These receptors originate from a woman aged 40-65 years with Graves disease.

For this clonotype: One end of the junction is discordant with germline, which a read error may explain. The chain joins TRBV30 to TRBJ2-5; the D is unclear. CDR3 length: 13 amino acids. Germline CDR1 reads GTSNPN; CDR2 reads SVGIG (reference sequence). The CDR3 sequence: CAWRLVASETQHF. As DNA, the CDR3 is TGTGCCTGGAGATTGGTGGCCTCAGAGACCCAGCACTTC.

This clonotype was detected only a few times. The chain has TRBV14 and TRBJ1-6, with a possible D match to TRBD1 (6 bases). The V end was cut by 9 bases, the J end by 5 bases, with 17 bases between. The germline CDR1 and CDR2 sequences are SGHDN and FVKESK. The CDR3 is made up of 15 amino acids. CDR3 bases: TGTGCCAGTTCACTCCAGGGGTTAAATAATTCACCCCTCCACTTT. Translated: CASSLQGLNNSPLHF.

In its sample, this clonotype was seen many times. The rearrangement joins TRBV28 to TRBJ2-7; 7 positions match TRBD1. The CDR3 is made up of 16 amino acids. V lost 3 bases and J lost 6; bases outside the gene matches: 14. Germline assignment: CDR1 MDHEN and CDR2 SYDVKM. The chain's CDR3 is CASSFYWWTGRGEQYF. As DNA, the CDR3 is TGTGCCAGCAGTTTTTATTGGTGGACAGGCCGGGGCGAGCAGTACTTC.

This clonotype was counted a few times. This chain connects TRBV28 to TRBJ1-3; D ambiguous. The V end was cut by 2 bases, the J end by 8 bases, with 19 bases between. CDR3 length equals 16 residues. The germline gives CDR1 MDHEN, CDR2 SYDVKM. CDR3 sequence: CASSLRVPLLEDTIYF. The CDR3 DNA follows: TGTGCCAGCAGTTTACGGGTTCCGTTGTTGGAGGACACCATATATTTT.

The chain is built from TRBV2 and TRBJ1-4; possibly TRBD1 for D (5 bases). Germline values: CDR1 SNHLY, CDR2 FYNNEI. Trimming removed 7 bases from V and 4 bases from J, with 13 bases in between. The length of the CDR3 is 14 residues. CDR3 in amino acids: CASTTWDFNEKLFF. CDR3 nucleotide sequence: TGTGCCAGCACCACCTGGGACTTTAATGAAAAACTGTTTTTT. Based on the CDR3 plus reference TRBV2 and TRBJ1-4, the full variable domain is EPEVTQTPSHQVTQMGQEVILRCVPISNHLYFYWYRQILGQKVEFLVSFYNNEISEKSEIFDDQFSVERPDGSNFTLKIRSTKLEDSAMYFCASTTWDFNEKLFFGSGTQLSVL.

This clonotype was seen more than once but under ten times. V and J are TRBV19 and TRBJ2-2; D is unresolved. Trimming removed 5 bases from V and 5 bases from J, with 15 bases in between. There are 15 residues in the CDR3. Germline lookup yields CDR1 LNHDA and CDR2 SQIVND (reference sequence). DNA of the CDR3: TGTGCCAGTAGTCCCCCCGATAGGGAAACCGGGGAGCTGTTTTTT. It encodes CASSPPDRETGELFF.

This clonotype has at least ten counts. J is TRBJ1-1 and V is TRBV12-3 or TRBV12-4; D is perhaps TRBD1 (6 bases). The CDR3 length is 15 residues. The V and J ends lost 8 bases and 5 bases respectively, with 21 bases between them. The CDR3 sequence is CASLPRAGAGTEAFF. For the CDR3, the DNA is TGTGCCAGCCTCCCGAGGGCAGGGGCGGGTACTGAAGCTTTCTTT.

Only a few counts were recorded for this clonotype. It may be a read error: a sequence one base away is much more abundant. The genes are TRBV11-2 and TRBJ1-1; D is ambiguous. The CDR3 consists of 17 residues. The V gene's germline CDR1 is SGHAT and CDR2 FQNNGV. The V end lost 7 bases, the J end lost 0 bases, and 21 bases lay between the germline ends. CDR3 residues: CASNSLSEGEVNTEAFF. The CDR3 DNA is TGTGCCAGCAACTCACTCTCGGAGGGTGAAGTGAACACTGAAGCTTTCTTT.

There are a few counts of this clonotype. V is TRBV4-1 and J is TRBJ2-2; tentatively, D is TRBD1 (6 bases). The V and J ends lost 4 bases and 2 bases respectively, with 11 bases between them. The CDR3 consists of 15 residues. In germline, CDR1 is MGHRA, CDR2 YSYEKL. In DNA, the CDR3 is TGCGCCAGCAGCCCGAGGACAGATAACACCGGGGAGCTGTTTTTT. Amino acid sequence: CASSPRTDNTGELFF.

The chain employs TRBV7-6 and TRBJ2-1; 9 bases line up with TRBD2. The CDR3 runs to 16 residues. Germline V gives CDR1 SGHVS, CDR2 FNYEAQ. The trim removed 5 bases at V and 5 bases at J, leaving 10 bases unmatched. The CDR3 DNA is TGTGCCAGCAGCATTCACGAGCGCGGGGGGGACAATGAGCAGTTCTTC. Translation: CASSIHERGGDNEQFF.

The chain employs TRBV19 and TRBJ2-2; the D gene is possibly TRBD2 (6 bases). Between the trimmed V and J ends, which lost 8 bases and 1 base, there was a span of 11 bases. The CDR3 extends over 14 amino acids. Germline V lookup: CDR1 LNHDA, CDR2 SQIVND (reference sequence). The DNA of the CDR3 is TGTGCCAGTTTTAGCGGACTGAACACCGGGGAGCTGTTTTTT. It is translated as CASFSGLNTGELFF.

This clonotype has just a few counts. The rearrangement uses TRBV18 and TRBJ2-7, with 9 bases identical to TRBD2. Trimming cost V 2 bases and J 5 bases; bases outside gene matches: 7. Germline V gene lookup returns CDR1 KGHSH and CDR2 LQKENI. The CDR3 runs to 15 residues. CDR3 in amino acids: CASSPSVSGGHEQYF. The CDR3 nucleotides are TGTGCCAGCTCACCATCCGTTAGCGGGGGCCACGAGCAGTACTTC.

The chain joins TRBV7-2 to TRBJ2-7; 7 bases match TRBD1. CDR3 length: 15 amino acids. V shed 3 bases and J 4 bases; nucleotides not matched to a gene: 9. From germline, CDR1 is SGHTA and CDR2 FQGNSA. Written as DNA, the CDR3 is TGTGCCAGCAGCTTTGTCAAGGGGGCGTCATACGAGCAGTACTTC. Residues: CASSFVKGASYEQYF.

This clonotype was detected many times. V is TRBV5-6 and J is TRBJ1-2; D gene uncertain. CDR1 SGHDT and CDR2 YYEEEE come from the germline V gene. The V gene lost 0 bases and the J gene lost 12 bases, with 12 bases spanning the gap. This CDR3 comprises 12 residues. The DNA of the CDR3 is TGTGCCAGCAGCTTGGCCTCGACGGGAGACACCTTC. Amino acids: CASSLASTGDTF. Based on the CDR3 plus reference TRBV5-6 and TRBJ1-2, the full variable domain is DAGVTQSPTHLIKTRGQQVTLRCSPKSGHDTVSWYQQALGQGPQFIFQYYEEEERQRGNFPDRFSGHQFPNYSSELNVNALLLGDSALYLCASSLASTGDTFGSGTRLTVV.

The table lists this clonotype with many counts. The chain recombines TRBV13 with TRBJ2-1, with a possible D match to TRBD2 (6 bases). V gave up 5 bases and J gave up 6 bases, with 23 bases separating them. The CDR3 loop spans 17 amino acids. From germline, CDR1 is PRHDT and CDR2 FYEKMQ (reference sequence). The CDR3 DNA reads TGTGCCAGCAGCCTGAGGTCCGGGACTGTCTCGGTCAATGAGCAGTTCTTC. Translated, it gives CASSLRSGTVSVNEQFF. Based on the CDR3 plus reference TRBV13 and TRBJ2-1, the full variable domain is AAGVIQSPRHLIKEKRETATLKCYPIPRHDTVYWYQQGPGQDPQFLISFYEKMQSDKGSIPDRFSAQQFSDYHSELNMSSLELGDSALYFCASSLRSGTVSVNEQFFGPGTRLTVL.

This clonotype has just a few counts. V and J are TRBV12-3 or TRBV12-4 and TRBJ2-2; the D is unclear. CDR3 length equals 12 residues. Trimming stripped 6 bases from V and 4 bases from J, with 6 bases between. The CDR3: CASRMFTGELFF. The CDR3 DNA reads TGTGCCAGCAGGATGTTCACCGGGGAGCTGTTTTTT.

The chain joins TRBV7-9 to TRBJ1-1, with 8 nucleotides matching TRBD1. The CDR3 runs 16 residues. From germline, CDR1 is SEHNR and CDR2 FQNEAQ (reference sequence). V was pared by 0 bases and J by 1 base, with 4 bases of the junction left unmatched. CDR3 nucleotides: TGTGCCAGCAGCTTAGCGTGGGGGACAGGGAACACTGAAGCTTTCTTT. Translation gives CASSLAWGTGNTEAFF.

This clonotype was counted between two and nine times. The chain carries TRBV14 and TRBJ1-2, with D hard to call. This CDR3 spans 11 amino acids. V was clipped by 6 bases and J by 7 bases, with 9 bases between them. From germline, CDR1 is SGHDN and CDR2 FVKESK. The CDR3 nucleotides are TGTGCCAGCAGAAACAAGGGTGGCTACACCTTC. This codes for CASRNKGGYTF.

This clonotype was observed at least ten times. The chain carries TRBV2 and TRBJ2-1; TRBD2 aligns across 8 bases. V was pared by 8 bases and J by 3 bases, with 6 bases of the junction left unmatched. The CDR3 is made up of 14 amino acids. Germline-derived CDR1 and CDR2 are SNHLY and FYNNEI. CDR3 coding DNA: TGTGCCAGCCTTGAGACTAGCGACTACAATGAGCAGTTCTTC. This translates into CASLETSDYNEQFF.

This clonotype was detected ten times or more. V usage is TRBV28 and J usage is TRBJ1-1, with D perhaps matching TRBD1 (5 bases). Germline CDR1 and CDR2: MDHEN and SYDVKM. V gave up 7 bases and J gave up 0 bases, with 9 bases separating them. This CDR3 contains 13 residues. CDR3 sequence reads: CASNTGMNTEAFF. CDR3 DNA: TGTGCCAGCAATACAGGTATGAACACTGAAGCTTTCTTT.

The chain is built from TRBV3-1 and TRBJ2-2; D gene uncertain. Germline V gives CDR1 LGHDT, CDR2 YNNKEL (reference sequence). The CDR3 runs 12 residues. Trimming shortened V by 2 bases and J by 14 bases, and 12 bases separated the two germline ends. The CDR3 DNA sequence: TGTGCCAGCAGCCAAAGACGCTCTCAACTGTTTTTT. Encoded protein: CASSQRRSQLFF. The whole variable domain, filled in from reference TRBV3-1 and TRBJ2-2, reads DTAVSQTPKYLVTQMGNDKSIKCEQNLGHDTMYWYKQDSKKFLKIMFSYNNKELIINETVPNRFSPKSPDKAHLNLHINSLELGDSAVYFCASSQRRSQLFFGEGSRLTVL.

The chain links TRBV4-2 to TRBJ1-1, with a weak D call TRBD1 (6 bases). The V gene lost 3 bases and the J gene lost 1 base, with 15 bases spanning the gap. Germline CDR1 is LGHNA and CDR2 is YNFKEQ. This CDR3 region has 16 residues. CDR3 nucleotide sequence: TGTGCCAGCAGCCAGGGCAGGGGATTTGAGAACACTGAAGCTTTCTTT. This translates into CASSQGRGFENTEAFF.

This chain links TRBV6-1 with TRBJ1-6; tentative D call: TRBD1 (5 bases). This CDR3 contains 15 residues. Germline V gene lookup returns CDR1 MNHNS and CDR2 SASEGT. V lost 4 bases and J 9 bases, leaving 16 bases between the germline ends. The DNA for the CDR3 is TGTGCCAGCAGTGGGGGGGGGGGGAATACTTCACCCCTCCACTTT. This encodes CASSGGGGNTSPLHF.

In its sample, this clonotype was seen a few times. This chain joins TRBV12-3 or TRBV12-4 and TRBJ2-7, with 10 bases that match TRBD1. V dropped 8 bases and J dropped 5; count of bases not matched to a gene: 9. The CDR3 length is 14 residues. CDR3 loop: CASWSGTGANEQYF. The CDR3, as DNA: TGTGCCAGCTGGTCCGGGACAGGGGCTAACGAGCAGTACTTC.